This entry lists 32 T cell receptor beta chains sequenced from one sample in a study of tumor-infiltrating lymphocytes in primary liver carcinoma. A primer in the constant region served to generate TCR beta cDNA from approximately 500 ng of total RNA. Three nested multiplex PCR rounds, a slightly modified ARM-PCR method, built the TCR beta libraries. Each of the first two PCR rounds ran approximately 10 cycles with TRBV1-TRBV30 forward and C-beta reverse primers. TCRdb recomputed calls from the multiplex PCR reads with MiXCR, one row per CDR3 protein. The repertoire consists of 40,000 to 50,000 distinct CDR3 sequences, with 60% to 75% occurring once and the leading ten covering over 25%. For each extraction, RNA and DNA were obtained together from around 20-30 mg of unsorted bulk tissue. Sequencing was done on a sample of liver tumor tissue from sampling region 3. Subset defined: tumor region T3, left-lateral pole. These receptors were collected from a man aged 35 to 55 with primary liver carcinoma and hepatitis B virus infection.

DNA of the CDR3: TGCAGCGTTGAATCCCGGAAGATTAGCGAGTCCTACGAGCAGTACTTC. It encodes CSVESRKISESYEQYF. V usage is TRBV29-1 and J usage is TRBJ2-7; TRBD2 is a possible D gene (5 bases). This CDR3 has 16 residues. V dropped 2 bases and J dropped 1 base, with 18 bases sitting between them. Per germline, CDR1 SQVTM and CDR2 ANQGSEA.

With regard to this clonotype: The CDR3 does not close with the conserved phenylalanine or tryptophan, likely indicating a read error. The chain joins TRBV11-2 to TRBJ2-2; 9 positions agree with TRBD2. The CDR3 is 16 amino acids. V was pared by 6 bases and J by 5 bases, with 10 bases of the junction left unmatched. Germline values: CDR1 SGHAT, CDR2 FQNNGV. CDR3 in DNA: TGTGCCAGCAGATCAGTGGCGCTAGCGGGAACCGGGGAGCTGTTTTTA. Residues: CASRSVALAGTGELFL.

This clonotype occurred once. A single base separates this from a much larger clone, so it may be a read error. The V gene is TRBV24-1, the J gene TRBJ1-1; TRBD1 aligns across 7 bases. The V gene's germline CDR1 is KGHDR and CDR2 SFDVKD. There are 15 residues in the CDR3. The trim removed 4 bases at V and 6 bases at J, leaving 10 bases unmatched. The CDR3: CATSDSATGDAEAFF. CDR3 bases: TGTGCCACCAGTGACTCCGCCACAGGGGACGCTGAAGCTTTCTTT.

On this clonotype itself: Germline is not matched at one junction end, which may reflect a read error. V gene TRBV11-2 combines with J gene TRBJ2-7; D tentatively fits TRBD1 or TRBD2 (5 bases each). There are 13 residues in the CDR3. Looked up from germline, CDR1 is SGHAT and CDR2 is FQNNGV. The CDR3 loop reads CTSSRAGLYEQYF. The CDR3 region has the DNA TGTACCAGCAGCAGGGCGGGCCTTTACGAGCAGTACTTC.

Details on this clonotype: Without the conserved terminal phenylalanine or tryptophan, this CDR3 likely stems from a read error. This chain uses TRBV11-2 with TRBJ2-1; D not resolved. The CDR3 length is 15 residues. The V end lost 5 bases, the J end lost 5 bases, and 16 bases lay between the germline ends. The germline gives CDR1 SGHAT, CDR2 FQNNGV. This CDR3 reads CASSPHRKLNNEQFV. CDR3 nucleotides: TGTGCCAGCAGCCCCCATAGGAAGCTCAACAATGAGCAGTTCGTC.

As concerns this clonotype: The junction departs from germline at one end; a sequencing error may be responsible. The CDR3 sequence: CSFESGIGYEQYF. Here the CDR3 DNA reads TGCAGCTTTGAGTCGGGAATAGGATACGAGCAGTACTTC. The chain has TRBV29-1 and TRBJ2-7; possible D gene TRBD2, 5 bases. This CDR3 has 13 residues. Germline V gene data show CDR1 as SQVTM and CDR2 as ANQGSEA.

As for this clonotype: At one end the junction does not follow the germline gene, possibly because of a read error. CDR3 residues: CASSTSTWCYEQYF. The CDR3 DNA sequence: TGTGCCAGCTCAACTTCGACATGGTGCTACGAGCAGTACTTT. The chain is built from TRBV7-8 and TRBJ2-7; no firm D call. Germline-derived CDR1 and CDR2 are SGHVS and FQNEAQ. The CDR3 is 14 amino acids.

Points on this clonotype: Likely a read error: the CDR3 ends without its conserved phenylalanine or tryptophan. The DNA is omitted, as the CDR3 cannot be located on it reliably, and the CDR3 follows TCRdb's listing. This chain joins TRBV4-1 and TRBJ2-1. Looked up from germline, CDR1 is MGHRA and CDR2 is YSYEKL. The CDR3 is 15 residues long, ends included. CDR3 loop: CASSRRSVTYNELFL.

The sample holds many counts of this clonotype. The rearrangement joins TRBV4-1 to TRBJ1-3, with a tentative D call TRBD1 (6 bases). CDR3 size: 15 residues. Trimming removed 4 bases from V and 9 bases from J, with 19 bases in between. Germline V gene sequence: CDR1 MGHRA, CDR2 YSYEKL. CDR3 in amino acids: CASSLDRSSGRTIYF. DNA for the CDR3: TGCGCCAGCAGCCTTGACAGGTCCTCTGGACGCACCATATATTTT.

Worth noting for this clonotype: The CDR3 end shows no conserved phenylalanine or tryptophan, and so a read error is likely. The chain has TRBV7-9 and TRBJ2-7; tentatively, D is TRBD1 (6 bases). Germline CDR1 is SEHNR and CDR2 is FQNEAQ (reference sequence). The CDR3 is 15 amino acids. The CDR3 region is CASSSYQGTFYEQYP. The CDR3 bases are TGTGCCAGTAGCTCCTATCAGGGGACCTTCTATGAGCAGTACCCC.

The chain is built from TRBV10-2 and TRBJ1-6; D is uncertain. This CDR3 has 15 residues. Trimming pared 0 bases from V and 11 bases from J, leaving 14 bases between. CDR1 WSHSY and CDR2 SAAADI come from the germline V gene. CDR3 coding DNA: TGCGCCAGCAGTGAGTCGACGAACACAAATCCACCCCTCCACTTT. Translating gives CASSESTNTNPPLHF.

In the case of this clonotype: One junction end disagrees with the germline gene, perhaps due to a read error. This chain uses TRBV6-5 with TRBJ1-3; no definite D call. This CDR3 is 15 amino acids long. Germline V CDR1 and CDR2: MNHEY, SVGAGI. The CDR3 bases are TGTGCCAGTAGATACGACCGCTACTCTAGAAACACCATATATTTT. Translating gives CASRYDRYSRNTIYF.

A note on this clonotype: One end of the junction varies from germline; a read error may be responsible. The V and J genes are TRBV7-9 and TRBJ2-1; the D is unclear. Germline V gene data show CDR1 as SEHNR and CDR2 as FQNEAQ (reference sequence). There are 15 residues in the CDR3. CDR3 coding DNA: TGTGCCAGCAGTTTAGGTCAGGACCGGTACAATGAGCAGTTCTTC. Amino acid sequence: CASSLGQDRYNEQFF.

As to this clonotype: This is likely a read error, given that the CDR3 carries no conserved phenylalanine or tryptophan at its end. J is TRBJ2-7 and V is TRBV5-6; no reliable D call. Germline assignment: CDR1 SGHDT and CDR2 YYEEEE. The CDR3 consists of 15 residues. The V end was cut by 4 bases, the J end by 0 bases, with 14 bases between. This CDR3 is CASSLESPSSYEQYL. The CDR3 region has the DNA TGTGCCAGCAGCCTTGAGAGCCCCAGCTCCTACGAGCAGTACTTA.

This sequence joins TRBV10-3 and TRBJ1-1, with 9 bases lining up with TRBD1. The ends lost 2 bases at V and 5 bases at J; junction bases unmatched: 3. CDR1 and CDR2 (germline): ENHRY, SYGVKD. CDR3 length: 14 residues. Here the CDR3 reads CAISETGGDTEAFF. The CDR3 region has the DNA TGTGCCATCAGTGAGACAGGGGGCGATACTGAAGCTTTCTTT.

Note on this clonotype: A read error may account for a junction end that differs from germline. The chain has TRBV6-5 and TRBJ2-3, with a tentative D call TRBD1 (6 bases). This CDR3 spans 15 amino acids. Germline V gives CDR1 MNHEY, CDR2 SVGAGI. CDR3 in amino acids: CASILQRGETGTQYF. The CDR3 region has the DNA TGTGCCAGCATTCTCCAGAGGGGTGAGACAGGTACGCAGTATTTT.

Note on this clonotype: The junction and the germline gene differ at one end; a read error may be behind it. The rearrangement uses TRBV4-1 and TRBJ1-4, with D perhaps matching TRBD1 (6 bases). The CDR3 covers 16 residues. Germline CDR1 is MGHRA and CDR2 is YSYEKL. This chain's CDR3 is CARSRQQGATNEKLFF. The CDR3 bases are TGCGCCAGGAGCCGGCAACAGGGTGCAACTAATGAAAAACTGTTTTTT.

CDR3 in amino acids: CSVLGSGTDTLYF. The CDR3 DNA sequence: TGCAGCGTCCTGGGGAGCGGCACAGATACGCTCTATTTT. V gene TRBV29-1 combines with J gene TRBJ2-3; tentatively, D is TRBD2 (5 bases). Germline loops: CDR1 SQVTM, CDR2 ANQGSEA. There are 13 residues in the CDR3. V was shortened by 6 bases and J by 15 bases, with 25 bases between the two germline ends.

This clonotype was seen at least ten times. This chain joins TRBV6-5 and TRBJ2-7; D perhaps matches TRBD1 (7 bases). This CDR3 spans 13 amino acids. Per the germline V gene, CDR1 is MNHEY and CDR2 is SVGAGI. Trimming removed 4 bases at V and 5 bases at J, with 12 bases between. The CDR3 nucleotides read TGTGCCAGCAGTTCCCAGGGGGGCCACGAGCAGTACTTC. This sequence encodes CASSSQGGHEQYF.

Remarks on this clonotype: Given a much more abundant clone one base away, this may be a read error. The chain uses TRBV28 and TRBJ1-5; TRBD1 is a possible D gene (6 bases). CDR3 length: 13 residues. CDR1 and CDR2 (germline): MDHEN, SYDVKM. Trimming shortened V by 11 bases and J by 4 bases, and 15 bases separated the two germline ends. The CDR3: CAFAGGGNQPQHF. CDR3 coding DNA: TGTGCCTTCGCGGGGGGCGGGAATCAGCCCCAGCATTTT.

Only one count was recorded for this clonotype. A read error is possible here, since a much larger clone lies one base away. The chain has TRBV5-1 and TRBJ2-1; D gene unclear. The CDR3 runs 14 residues. Germline loops: CDR1 SGHRS, CDR2 YFSETQ. CDR3: CAGSLTGSYNEQFF. The CDR3 region has the DNA TGCGCCGGCAGCTTGACCGGCTCCTACAATGAGCAGTTCTTC. Together with reference TRBV5-1 and TRBJ2-1, the CDR3 gives the full variable domain: KAGVTQTPRYLIKTRGQQVTLSCSPISGHRSVSWYQQTPGQGLQFLFEYFSETQRNKGNFPGRFSGRQFSNSRSEMNVSTLELGDSALYLCAGSLTGSYNEQFFGPGTRLTVL.

The rearrangement uses TRBV5-5 and TRBJ2-5; D possibly corresponds to TRBD2 (6 bases). V lost 6 bases to trimming and J lost 6 bases, with 24 bases between them. The CDR3 loop spans 16 amino acids. Germline V gene sequence: CDR1 SGHKS, CDR2 YYEKEE (reference sequence). The CDR3 DNA sequence: TGTGCCAGCATCACTGCTGTGCTCACAGGAGGGCAGACCCAGTACTTC. Its translation is CASITAVLTGGQTQYF.

This clonotype was seen only a few times. One end of the junction does not line up with germline, which may come from a read error. V is TRBV11-3 and J is TRBJ2-7; a weak D match, TRBD1 (5 bases). Germline CDR1 and CDR2: SGHNT and YENEEA. The CDR3 length is 13 residues. The CDR3 DNA reads TGTGTCAGCAACTTAGGGGACTCCTACGAGCAGTACTTC. This codes for CVSNLGDSYEQYF.

Regarding this clonotype: One junction end disagrees with the germline gene, perhaps due to a read error. The rearrangement joins TRBV11-2 to TRBJ2-7; D ambiguous. The CDR3 covers 14 residues. Per the germline V gene, CDR1 is SGHAT and CDR2 is FQNNGV. The CDR3 spells CDSSLNDTAYEQYF. DNA for the CDR3: TGTGACAGCAGCTTGAATGACACTGCCTACGAGCAGTACTTC.

As regards this clonotype: This is likely a read error, given that the CDR3 carries no conserved phenylalanine or tryptophan at its end. The chain recombines TRBV7-9 with TRBJ1-6, with D unclear. V lost 5 bases and J lost 5, with 10 bases in between. The CDR3 runs 14 residues. Germline CDR1 is SEHNR and CDR2 is FQNEAQ (reference sequence). Here the CDR3 reads CASSIDFNNSPLHS. The CDR3 region has the DNA TGTGCCAGCAGCATAGATTTCAATAATTCACCCCTCCACTCT.

The chain is built from TRBV12-3 or TRBV12-4 and TRBJ2-3, with 9 bases fitting TRBD2. This CDR3 contains 19 residues. With 9 bases clipped from V and 4 bases from J, the junction kept 23 bases outside the gene matches. The CDR3 DNA is TGTGCCAGAGGTCAGGACGGATACTCCAGCGGGAGGTCCCCAGATACGCAGTATTTT. It yields the protein CARGQDGYSSGRSPDTQYF.

This clonotype was observed at least ten times. This rearrangement joins TRBV7-9 to TRBJ2-1, with 10 positions matching TRBD2. CDR3 length: 17 amino acids. From germline, CDR1 is SEHNR and CDR2 FQNEAQ (reference sequence). Germline trimming cut 4 bases from V and 7 bases from J; bases unmatched to any gene: 13. CDR3 DNA: TGTGCCAGCAGCTGGGACTTTGCAGCGGGAGGGAAGAATGAGCAGTTCTTC. Its translation is CASSWDFAAGGKNEQFF.

The CDR3 spells CAYSLLGGLGNIQYF. The CDR3 DNA reads TGTGCCTACAGCTTGTTAGGGGGATTAGGAAACATTCAGTACTTC. The V and J genes are TRBV5-6 and TRBJ2-4, with D possibly being TRBD1 (6 bases). Germline V lookup: CDR1 SGHDT, CDR2 YYEEEE. Trimming shortened V by 10 bases and J by 6 bases, and 23 bases separated the two germline ends. The CDR3 runs to 15 residues.

A remark on this clonotype: This CDR3 fails to terminate in the conserved phenylalanine or tryptophan, so it likely reflects a read error. The CDR3 DNA reads as TGTGCCAGCAGCCCTGAATACAATGAGCAGTTCTTA. Its protein is CASSPEYNEQFL. The rearrangement links TRBV11-2 to TRBJ2-1; D gene ambiguous. This CDR3 spans 12 amino acids. Looked up from germline, CDR1 is SGHAT and CDR2 is FQNNGV. With 5 bases removed from V and 4 bases from J, the gap between germline ends came to 6 bases.

Note on this clonotype: This could be a read error, since a much larger clone is one nucleotide away. This rearrangement joins TRBV28 to TRBJ2-7; 7 positions agree with TRBD1. Per the germline V gene, CDR1 is MDHEN and CDR2 is SYDVKM. J gave up 5 bases and V 5 bases, and 15 bases lay outside the gene matches. The CDR3 consists of 16 residues. This chain's CDR3 is CASSLSIRTGANEQYF. The CDR3 nucleotides are TGTGCCAGCAGTCTATCAATTCGGACAGGAGCCAACGAGCAGTACTTC.

Comment on this clonotype: The conserved closing phenylalanine or tryptophan is absent in this CDR3, likely reflecting a read error. The V call is TRBV29-1, the J call TRBJ2-7, with TRBD1 matching over 7 bases. The CDR3 is 11 residues long. CDR1 and CDR2 (germline): SQVTM, ANQGSEA. The CDR3 loop reads CRVEGANEQYL. CDR3 sequence (DNA): TGCAGGGTTGAGGGGGCCAACGAGCAGTACTTG.

To note about this clonotype: The germline gene is not matched at one end of the junction; a read error may be the cause. V and J are TRBV6-1 and TRBJ2-7, with 8 bases that match TRBD1. The length of the CDR3 is 14 residues. Germline V gene data show CDR1 as MNHNS and CDR2 as SASEGT. The CDR3 sequence is CTSSDRGSSYELYF. The CDR3 DNA reads TGTACCAGCAGCGACAGGGGTAGCTCCTACGAGCTGTACTTC.